This passage covers 13 T cell receptor beta chains from one sample sequenced in a study of T cell responses to AZD1222 COVID-19 vaccine. The assay was immunoSEQ multiplex PCR, and TCRdb's table has in-frame clones only and misses some. Of 95,000 to 130,000 clones in the sample, 90% to 95% were seen once. Sequences were derived from peripheral blood, sampled on day 0 of AZD1222 vaccination. Every receptor here comes from an adult in good health.

The rearrangement links TRBV7-9 to TRBJ1-2; possible D gene TRBD1, 5 bases. V dropped 2 bases and J dropped 4 bases, with 8 bases sitting between them. The CDR3 is 13 residues long. Germline V gene lookup returns CDR1 SEHNR and CDR2 FQNEAQ (reference sequence). The CDR3 region is CASSLLQAYGYTF. The CDR3 bases are TGTGCCAGCAGCTTATTACAGGCCTATGGCTACACCTTC.

J is TRBJ2-5 and V is TRBV9; no clear D gene. CDR3 length equals 16 residues. In germline, CDR1 is SGDLS, CDR2 YYNGEE. V was shortened by 9 bases and J by 3 bases, with 24 bases between the two germline ends. The CDR3 DNA reads as TGTGCCAACACTGGGCAAAGCTACAACTCCAAAGAGACCCAGTACTTC. This codes for CANTGQSYNSKETQYF.

V is TRBV29-1 and J is TRBJ1-1, with 7 positions matching TRBD1. V was clipped by 7 bases and J by 1 base; unmatched bases: 9. CDR1 is SQVTM, CDR2 ANQGSEA, per germline. CDR3 length: 14 residues. The CDR3 DNA follows: TGCAGCGACCAAGAGGGGGCAGGGAACACTGAAGCTTTCTTT. As protein: CSDQEGAGNTEAFF. The variable domain in full, with the rest retrieved from reference TRBV29-1 and TRBJ1-1, is SAVISQKPSRDICQRGTSLTIQCQVDSQVTMMFWYRQQPGQSLTLIATANQGSEATYESGFVIDKFPISRPNLTFSTLTVSNMSPEDSSIYLCSDQEGAGNTEAFFGQGTRLTVV.

This rearrangement joins TRBV28 to TRBJ1-1; a weak D match, TRBD1 (5 bases). The CDR3 covers 12 residues. Germline values: CDR1 MDHEN, CDR2 SYDVKM. Trimming pared 3 bases from V and 6 bases from J, leaving 8 bases between. The CDR3 region has the DNA TGTGCCAGCAGTTTCCAGGGACCTGAAGCTTTCTTT. Protein sequence: CASSFQGPEAFF. Full variable domain (remainder filled in from reference TRBV28 and TRBJ1-1): DVKVTQSSRYLVKRTGEKVFLECVQDMDHENMFWYRQDPGLGLRLIYFSYDVKMKEKGDIPEGYSVSREKKERFSLILESASTNQTSMYLCASSFQGPEAFFGQGTRLTVV.

This clone is a singleton in its sample. This chain links TRBV30 with TRBJ1-4, with unresolved D. From germline, CDR1 is GTSNPN and CDR2 SVGIG (reference sequence). V lost 1 base, J lost 8 bases, and 11 bases lay in between. The CDR3 loop spans 13 amino acids. The CDR3 sequence is CAWSGGRMEKLFF. The CDR3 nucleotides read TGTGCCTGGAGTGGCGGCAGGATGGAAAAACTGTTTTTT.

CDR3 sequence (DNA): TGTGCCAGCAGGAGCCCCACTTTAGGGGGAAATGAGCAGTTCTTC. Protein product: CASRSPTLGGNEQFF. The chain employs TRBV6-5 and TRBJ2-1; possible D gene TRBD1, 6 bases. The CDR3 length is 15 residues. Germline-derived CDR1 and CDR2 are MNHEY and SVGAGI. The V end was cut by 6 bases, the J end by 7 bases, with 19 bases between.

The V gene is TRBV5-1, the J gene TRBJ2-2; D uncertain. Germline-derived CDR1 and CDR2 are SGHRS and YFSETQ. The V end lost 4 bases, the J end lost 5 bases, and 9 bases lay between the germline ends. The length of the CDR3 is 13 residues. The CDR3 DNA is TGCGCCAGCAGCACCCAGGTTACCGGGGAGCTGTTTTTT. Translation: CASSTQVTGELFF.

The rearrangement uses TRBV18 and TRBJ2-7; maybe TRBD2 (5 bases). This CDR3 region has 13 residues. CDR1 is KGHSH, CDR2 LQKENI, per germline. The V and J ends lost 3 bases and 7 bases respectively, with 13 bases between them. The CDR3, as DNA: TGTGCCAGCTCACCGGCGGTAGCGAGGGAGCAGTACTTC. Its protein is CASSPAVAREQYF. Supplemented by reference TRBV18 and TRBJ2-7, the full variable domain reads NAGVMQNPRHLVRRRGQEARLRCSPMKGHSHVYWYRQLPEEGLKFMVYLQKENIIDESGMPKERFSAEFPKEGPSILRIQQVVRGDSAAYFCASSPAVAREQYFGPGTRLTVT.

This chain uses TRBV13 with TRBJ2-7, with D unresolved. Germline values: CDR1 PRHDT, CDR2 FYEKMQ (reference sequence). Deletions cut 5 bases from V and 4 bases from J, with 9 bases between. This CDR3 is built from 12 residues. CDR3 loop: CASSNGKYEQYF. The CDR3, as DNA: TGTGCCAGCAGCAATGGGAAGTACGAGCAGTACTTC.

The chain employs TRBV7-9 and TRBJ2-2; D call uncertain. The germline V gene encodes CDR1 SEHNR and CDR2 FQNEAQ (reference sequence). This CDR3 is built from 16 residues. V was clipped by 5 bases and J by 3 bases, with 16 bases between them. DNA for the CDR3: TGTGCCAGCAGCCGACCTAGGCACGAATACACCGGGGAGCTGTTTTTT. Translated: CASSRPRHEYTGELFF.

The chain combines TRBV11-2 with TRBJ2-6, with TRBD2 identical over 11 bases. The V gene end was trimmed by 5 bases and the J gene end by 3 bases; junction bases not matched to a gene: 9. The V gene's germline CDR1 is SGHAT and CDR2 FQNNGV. The CDR3 is made up of 18 amino acids. CDR3: CASSRHSGRAIGANVLTF. CDR3 sequence (DNA): TGTGCCAGCAGCCGTCATAGCGGGAGGGCCATTGGGGCCAACGTCCTGACTTTC.

This chain links TRBV12-3 or TRBV12-4 with TRBJ2-1; no reliable D call. Trimming stripped 6 bases from V and 3 bases from J, with 9 bases between. The CDR3 has 13 amino acids. CDR3 in amino acids: CASRNTDYNEQFF. CDR3 nucleotides: TGTGCCAGCAGAAACACAGACTACAATGAGCAGTTCTTC.

Only a few counts were recorded for this clone. V is TRBV5-1 and J is TRBJ2-2, with D uncertain. In germline, CDR1 is SGHRS, CDR2 YFSETQ. CDR3 length equals 14 residues. V gave up 1 base and J gave up 5 bases, with 9 bases separating them. CDR3 coding DNA: TGCGCCAGCAGCTTGTCCGGAACGACCGGGGAGCTGTTTTTT. Protein: CASSLSGTTGELFF.